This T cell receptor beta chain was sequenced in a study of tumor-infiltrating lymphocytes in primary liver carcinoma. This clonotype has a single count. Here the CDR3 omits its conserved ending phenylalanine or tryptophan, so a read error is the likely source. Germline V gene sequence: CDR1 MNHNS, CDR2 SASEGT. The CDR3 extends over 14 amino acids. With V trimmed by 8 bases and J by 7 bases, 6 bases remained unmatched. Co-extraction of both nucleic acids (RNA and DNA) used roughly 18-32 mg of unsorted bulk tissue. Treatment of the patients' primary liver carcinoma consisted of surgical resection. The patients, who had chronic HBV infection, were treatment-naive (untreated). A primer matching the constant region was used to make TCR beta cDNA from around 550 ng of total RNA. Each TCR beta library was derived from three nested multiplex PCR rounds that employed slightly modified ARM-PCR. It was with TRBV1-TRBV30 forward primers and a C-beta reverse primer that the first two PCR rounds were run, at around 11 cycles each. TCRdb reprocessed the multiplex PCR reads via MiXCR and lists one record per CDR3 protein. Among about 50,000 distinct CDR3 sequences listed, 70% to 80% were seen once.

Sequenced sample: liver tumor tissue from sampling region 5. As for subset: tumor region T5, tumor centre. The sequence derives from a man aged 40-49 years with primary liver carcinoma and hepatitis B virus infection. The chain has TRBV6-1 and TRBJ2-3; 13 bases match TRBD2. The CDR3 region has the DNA TGTGCCAGCGGACTAGCGGGAGAATCATATACGCAGTATTTG. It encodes CASGLAGESYTQYL.